What follows describes a single T cell receptor (beta chain). The source of the sample is a study of CD8 T cells in Susac syndrome. When the RNA was reverse transcribed, random hexamers were used with an input of roughly 0.5 to 1 ug. Via MiXCR, TCRdb re-called the immunoSEQ multiplex PCR reads, giving one row per CDR3 protein. The top ten hold about 0.063% of the sample, which has about 300,000 distinct CDR3 sequences, about 91% seen once. CDR1 and CDR2 (germline): SGHRS, YFSETQ. The CDR3 is made up of 16 amino acids. V lost 1 base and J 2 bases, leaving 14 bases between the germline ends. This receptor was obtained from a human donor with multiple sclerosis. Input material: CD4+ T cells from PBMCs. The chain links TRBV5-1 to TRBJ2-3; D might be TRBD1 (5 bases). CDR3 bases: TGCGCCAGCAGCTTGCAGGGAAATATGAACACAGATACGCAGTATTTT. This translates into CASSLQGNMNTDTQYF. Based on the CDR3 plus reference TRBV5-1 and TRBJ2-3, the full variable domain is KAGVTQTPRYLIKTRGQQVTLSCSPISGHRSVSWYQQTPGQGLQFLFEYFSETQRNKGNFPGRFSGRQFSNSRSEMNVSTLELGDSALYLCASSLQGNMNTDTQYFGPGTRLTVL.